This T cell receptor (beta chain) was recovered during a study of T cells in Graves' hyperthyroidism and ophthalmopathy (dated by TCRdb to the late 2010s). Background for the entire study: To identify distinguishing TCR V-J signatures, a discovery cohort of 95 to 100 patients was used, comprising 40 to 45 with Graves' ophthalmopathy and around 57 with stable Graves' hyperthyroidism. Prospective prediction of ophthalmopathy was tested in an independent validation cohort consisting of about 19 hyperthyroidism patients and more than 15 patients who later progressed to ophthalmopathy. The roughly 90 discovery patients were divided at random into training and test sets in a 7:3 ratio. The study also compared thyroid tissue and blood T-cell repertoires from more than five Graves' hyperthyroidism patients. After sampling, hyperthyroidism patients received methimazole starting at 30 mg daily, and ophthalmopathy patients received high-dose intravenous methylprednisolone. The paper reports TCR Vbeta CDR3 sequencing of some 140 peripheral blood samples: 40 to 45 ophthalmopathy, under 80 hyperthyroidism and approximately 17 progressor patients.

Graves' hyperthyroidism was defined as stable when no progression to ophthalmopathy occurred over 18 months of follow-up. The hyperthyroidism patients were between 18 and 65 years old and newly diagnosed, with a disease duration of less than 2 months. Any patient with an uncontrolled infection, another autoimmune disease, pregnancy or lactation was excluded. Diagnoses were established on the basis of clinical symptoms, serum thyroxine and TRAb, thyroid ultrasound, and orbital computed tomography. Total RNA was extracted using Trizol reagent, and RNA quality was assessed on an Agilent 2100 Bioanalyzer. Overall study results and their limits: In validation, progression to ophthalmopathy was predicted by the model with almost 71% sensitivity and roughly 72% specificity, a median of about 6.4 months before onset. In cross-validation, a model built on a 13 V-J signature told ophthalmopathy apart from stable hyperthyroidism with roughly 87% sensitivity and approximately 81% specificity, and in testing the same model reached 80%/75%. Most expanded thyroid clonotypes (frequency above 0.001) were also detected in blood, suggesting blood repertoires may reflect thyroid immune responses. Sample size was not statistically predetermined, and investigators were not blinded to group allocation.

CDR1 and CDR2 were assigned from the germline V gene (reference sequence) as LNHDA and SQIVND. Trimming costs V 3 bases and J 0 bases, and their ends lie 6 bases apart. The CDR3 contains 13 residues, cysteine and phenylalanine counted. The sequence is cut down to CDR3 DNA, 39 bases in frame from base 1. The TCR beta CDR3 regions were amplified from RNA transcripts. The first round of RT-PCR for the TCR CDR3 was performed with the HTBI primer set and the Qiagen OneStep RT-PCR kit. A second multiplex PCR round built the libraries, followed by size selection and purification. The libraries were sequenced on an Illumina HiSeq2000 using paired-end 100 bp reads. The authors' analysis ran thus. SOAPnuke was used to process the raw data, removing reads that contained adapters or uncalled bases, had a mean Phred below 15, or lacked an exact match to the constant primer or identifier. COPE v1.2.5 was used to merge the high-quality paired reads, and each unique nucleotide sequence was defined as a clonotype. MiTCR v1.1 was used to align clonotypes to the IMGT TRBV, TRBD and TRBJ reference segments. The analysis included only V-J combinations with a frequency above 0.0001, which together covered 99% to 99.2% of the repertoires. The TCS score was defined as the ratio of F50 (clonal expansion) to E x V (chaos), calculated using BLOSUM62-based TCRdist between CDR3 peptides within each V-J. Welch's t-statistics and random forest reduced roughly 530 V-J features to around 14, which were used in a naive Bayes classifier (R e1071). The similarity between thyroid and blood repertoires was quantified using the Morisita-Horn index. Clones were called with MiXCR by TCRdb after fastp trimmed the public reads at Q25, and only in-frame beta chains were retained. Identical CDR3 protein sequences are pooled into one entry, listed with their most common genes and DNA. The authors' filters were not applied to this entry. For this sample there are almost 600,000 distinct CDR3 sequences; around 45% appear just once. The top ten constitute about 8.3% of the sample.

This clonotype was seen once. What this receptor recognizes is not known. Per-nucleotide qualities are absent, and no much larger clonotype sits a single base away. Just one read gives weak support. The chain is assembled from TRBV19 and TRBJ2-7; the best D guess is TRBD2, with 5 bases matching. Sequencing was performed on peripheral blood or thyroid tissue (not recorded which). The TCR was taken from a woman between 18 and 29 years old with Graves' hyperthyroidism. The nucleotide sequence reads TGTGCCAGTAGTATTAGCGCCTCCTACGAGCAGTACTTC. The resulting protein is CASSISASYEQYF.